This TCR beta chain was observed in a study of radiation and T cells in renal cell carcinoma. General study results and limits: In blood, top tumor clones expanded by 2 weeks, shrinking by 4. No pretreatment tumor biopsies were available for baseline clonotypes.

Worth noting for this clone: Its antigen is unidentified.

The time point denotes: blood 2 weeks post-SBRT. As for treatment: 15 Gy SBRT to primary tumor, nephrectomy 4 weeks later. Radiation-treated patients gave blood at baseline, week 2 and week 4. The tumor was a clear cell renal cell carcinoma. The method was immunoSEQ multiplex PCR; TCRdb's version includes in-frame clones alone and lacks a portion of them. The sample holds about 130,000 clones, approximately 75% seen once. The CDR3 is 16 residues long. Germline V lookup: CDR1 SGHKS, CDR2 YYEKEE (reference sequence). The V and J ends lost 2 bases and 6 bases, in that order; junction bases with no gene match: 7.

This specimen was blood, taken from a patient whose treatment included radiotherapy and nephrectomy. V is TRBV5-5 and J is TRBJ2-1; 11 nucleotides match TRBD1. This receptor was taken from a woman aged 55-70 years with renal cell carcinoma. CDR3 region: CASSLHTGTGGNEQFF. CDR3 coding DNA: TGTGCCAGCAGCTTACATACCGGGACAGGGGGCAATGAGCAGTTCTTC.